The source of this T cell receptor (beta chain) is a study of cytomegalovirus exposure and HLA in healthy donors. The germline V and J ends were trimmed by 0 bases and 4 bases, with 16 bases remaining between them. In germline, CDR1 is SGDLS, CDR2 YYNGEE. The length of the CDR3 is 16 residues. Use of 60 Vbeta and 13 Jbeta primers characterized the PCR. Data came from immunoSEQ multiplex PCR; TCRdb stores just in-frame clones and leaves some out. Across approximately 50,000 clones, the top ten clones capture around 12% of the sample. Material for sequencing was PBMCs. J is TRBJ1-1 and V is TRBV9, with a tentative D call TRBD1 (6 bases). This TCR came from a man younger than 35 in good health and CMV-seropositive. CDR3 residues: CASSVDDGGRFTEAFF. For the CDR3, the DNA is TGTGCCAGCAGCGTAGATGATGGGGGCCGGTTCACTGAAGCTTTCTTT.